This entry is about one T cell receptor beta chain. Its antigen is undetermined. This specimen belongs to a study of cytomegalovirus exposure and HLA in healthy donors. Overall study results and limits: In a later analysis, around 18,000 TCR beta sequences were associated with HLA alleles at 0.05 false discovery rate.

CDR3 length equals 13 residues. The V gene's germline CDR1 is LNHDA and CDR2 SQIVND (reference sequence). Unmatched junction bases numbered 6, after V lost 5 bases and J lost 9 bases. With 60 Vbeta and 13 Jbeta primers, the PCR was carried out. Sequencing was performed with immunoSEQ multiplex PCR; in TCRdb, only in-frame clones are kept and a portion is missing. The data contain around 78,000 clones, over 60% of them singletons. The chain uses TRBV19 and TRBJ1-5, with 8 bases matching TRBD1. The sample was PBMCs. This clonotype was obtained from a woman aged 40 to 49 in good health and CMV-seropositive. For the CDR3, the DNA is TGTGCCAGTAGTCTACAGGGGGTGATGCCCCAGCATTTT. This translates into CASSLQGVMPQHF. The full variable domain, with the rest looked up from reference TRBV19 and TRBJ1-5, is DGGITQSPKYLFRKEGQNVTLSCEQNLNHDAMYWYRQDPGQGLRLIYYSQIVNDFQKGDIAEGYSVSREKKESFPLTVTSAQKNPTAFYLCASSLQGVMPQHFGDGTRLSIL.